Below, 10 T cell receptor beta chains from the same sample are listed, as sequenced in a study of blood T cell repertoires in COVID-19. Measured with immunoSEQ multiplex PCR; TCRdb has only the in-frame clones, and not every one. Here the sample spans some 42,000 clones, about 85% being singletons. The material sequenced was peripheral blood. These receptors all stem from a human donor in a cohort sampled during active COVID-19.

V gene TRBV18 combines with J gene TRBJ1-6; D gene ambiguous. The germline gives CDR1 KGHSH, CDR2 LQKENI. Trimming removed 2 bases at V and 7 bases at J, with 12 bases between. This CDR3 region has 15 residues. CDR3 in DNA: TGTGCCAGCTCACCAGGTTTGGGCAGCAATTCACCCCTCCACTTT. Its protein is CASSPGLGSNSPLHF.

The chain joins TRBV24-1 to TRBJ1-1; 7 bases fit TRBD1. Germline V CDR1 and CDR2: KGHDR, SFDVKD. V lost 3 bases and J lost 10; bases outside the gene matches: 7. This CDR3 has 13 residues. CDR3 protein: CATSDGDSRRAFF. CDR3 nucleotides: TGTGCCACCAGTGATGGGGACAGTAGGAGAGCTTTCTTT.

This rearrangement joins TRBV7-9 to TRBJ1-4, with D unresolved. From germline, CDR1 is SEHNR and CDR2 FQNEAQ (reference sequence). V lost 10 bases to trimming and J lost 13 bases, with 16 bases between them. The CDR3 has 11 amino acids. CDR3 amino acids: CATPSGQGLFF. CDR3 coding DNA: TGTGCCACCCCTTCGGGTCAAGGACTGTTTTTT.

The V gene is TRBV12-2, the J gene TRBJ2-7; TRBD1 is the table's D call, not checked against the DNA. TRBV12-2 is reported as a pseudogene. CDR3 length: 15 residues. The CDR3 loop is CASRPDREASYEQYF. In DNA, the CDR3 is TGTGCAAGTCGCCCCGACAGGGAAGCGTCCTACGAGCAGTACTTC.

This clone has a single count. The chain employs TRBV19 and TRBJ2-3; D perhaps matches TRBD2 (7 bases). Germline CDR1 reads LNHDA; CDR2 reads SQIVND (reference sequence). The germline V and J ends were trimmed by 6 bases and 5 bases, with 18 bases remaining between them. The CDR3 has 15 residues. CDR3 protein: CASSSIGGALDTQYF. In DNA form, the CDR3 reads TGTGCCAGTAGCTCCATAGGGGGGGCCTTAGATACGCAGTATTTT.

The V and J genes are TRBV27 and TRBJ2-5, with 15 positions matching TRBD2. In germline, CDR1 is MNHEY, CDR2 SMNVEV (reference sequence). This CDR3 is built from 15 residues. The ends lost 5 bases at V and 6 bases at J; junction bases unmatched: 4. The CDR3 loop reads CASSHGTSGGKTQYF. The CDR3 DNA reads as TGTGCCAGCAGTCACGGGACTAGCGGGGGGAAGACCCAGTACTTC.

The chain employs TRBV19 and TRBJ1-2, with TRBD1 matching over 8 bases. This CDR3 is 15 amino acids long. Germline assignment: CDR1 LNHDA and CDR2 SQIVND (reference sequence). Losses at the gene ends were 7 bases for V and 0 bases for J; bases not matched to a gene: 7. DNA of the CDR3: TGTGCCAGTACCCGCAGGGGGCCAGCTAACTATGGCTACACCTTC. It encodes CASTRRGPANYGYTF.

This chain connects TRBV18 to TRBJ1-1; 12 nucleotides align to TRBD1. The V segment lost 3 bases and the J segment 1 base; nucleotides outside the gene matches: 9. This CDR3 is built from 18 residues. Germline V gene data show CDR1 as KGHSH and CDR2 as LQKENI. The CDR3 protein is CASSPPRGTGGGNTEAFF. As DNA, the CDR3 is TGTGCCAGCTCACCTCCAAGGGGGACAGGGGGCGGGAACACTGAAGCTTTCTTT.

This chain links TRBV27 with TRBJ1-5; D may be TRBD1 (6 bases). This CDR3 comprises 17 residues. CDR1 MNHEY and CDR2 SMNVEV come from the germline V gene (reference sequence). V lost 5 bases and J lost 0, with 17 bases in between. CDR3 nucleotide sequence: TGTGCCAGCAGTCCGAGGGGGGGGCAGGATAGCAATCAGCCCCAGCATTTT. This gives the protein CASSPRGGQDSNQPQHF.

The rearrangement joins TRBV2 to TRBJ1-1, with 7 bases aligning to TRBD1. The CDR3 extends over 13 amino acids. V shed 6 bases, J shed 2 bases, and the junction held 3 bases outside the gene matches. Germline V gives CDR1 SNHLY, CDR2 FYNNEI. In DNA, the CDR3 is TGTGCCAGCAGCGGGGACAGAAACACTGAAGCTTTCTTT. As protein: CASSGDRNTEAFF.